This T cell receptor beta chain derives from a study of early T cells in non-severe SARS-CoV-2 infection. On the study more broadly: The chains were unpaired, and the sequenced material was bulk RNA from unsorted whole blood.

This clonotype was observed many times. Unique molecular identifiers were added to individual cDNA molecules. A single record per CDR3 protein comes from TCRdb applying MiXCR to the 5' RACE reads. The sample lists some 48,000 distinct CDR3 sequences; approximately 9.8% were seen once. The sequence was obtained from an adult who was a healthcare worker with PCR-confirmed SARS-CoV-2 infection or an uninfected control (not recorded which). The sequencing sample was made of whole blood.

The CDR3 nucleotides are TGCAGTGCTAAGGGACTAGCGGATTACAATGAGCAGTTCTTC. It translates to CSAKGLADYNEQFF. This chain uses TRBV20-1 with TRBJ2-1; 11 bases align to TRBD2. Germline V lookup: CDR1 DFQATT, CDR2 SNEGSKA (reference sequence). The CDR3 has 14 residues. After removal of 4 bases from V and 4 bases from J, the junction contained 3 bases not matched to a gene.